Described below is a single TCR beta chain sequence and its context. Antigen unknown. The CDR3 runs 15 residues. V lost 3 bases and J 3 bases, leaving 13 bases between the germline ends. The entry originates in a study of post-analysis software for immune sequencing data. General study points: Elevated frequency relative to controls characterized four to six TRBV segments in patients, TRBV5-6, TRBV5-1 and TRBV20-1 among them. People with multiple sclerosis had a significantly lower normalized Chao1 diversity than controls did.

Libraries were made from TCR beta cDNA, and they carried unique molecular identifiers. In TCRdb, the PCR reads were re-called with MiXCR into one record per CDR3 protein. Altogether 450,000 to 700,000 distinct CDR3 sequences are present, roughly 40% being singletons, with the ten largest covering under 2%. The rearrangement uses TRBV12-3 or TRBV12-4 and TRBJ2-3, with D perhaps TRBD2 (7 bases). The source is a girl aged 5-17 years with multiple sclerosis. Sequencing used blood. The CDR3 is CASSFMGGLTDTQYF. The CDR3 region has the DNA TGTGCCAGCAGTTTCATGGGGGGGCTGACAGATACGCAGTATTTT.